This TCR beta chain was obtained from a study of CD8 T cells in Susac syndrome. It was with random hexamers that roughly 0.5 to 1 ug RNA was reverse transcribed. The authors amplified TCR beta CDR3 across 54 Vbeta and 13 Jbeta using immunoSEQ multiplex PCR. TCRdb reanalysed the immunoSEQ multiplex PCR reads using MiXCR and keeps one entry per CDR3 protein. The sample contains about 200,000 distinct CDR3 sequences, 95% of which appear only once. CD8+ and CD4+ blood T cells underwent TCR beta sequencing. Findings of the study overall: By the study's own acknowledgment, its TCR sequencing and HLA analysis included relatively few individuals.

CDR3 length: 14 residues. Germline CDR1 is DFQATT and CDR2 is SNEGSKA (reference sequence). Trimming at V came to 6 bases and at J to 2 bases, leaving 5 bases not matched to a gene. On this clonotype itself: No antigen is known for it.

This clonotype was obtained from a human donor in good health. The chain is built from TRBV20-1 and TRBJ2-5, with 11 bases lining up with TRBD2. The source material was CD4+ T cells from PBMCs. DNA for the CDR3: TGCAGTGCCAGACGACTAGCGGGACAAGAGACCCAGTACTTC. Translating gives CSARRLAGQETQYF.